These 15 T cell receptor beta chains share one sample of origin, sequenced in a study of cytotoxic CD8 clonotypes in ibrutinib-treated CLL. Method: immunoSEQ multiplex PCR; TCRdb's copy keeps in-frame clones and lacks some. The table has about 85,000 clones, about four fifths seen once. This material consisted of PBMCs, taken after 12 months of ibrutinib treatment. The source is a human donor with chronic lymphocytic leukemia.

CDR3 sequence (DNA): TGTGCCTGGAGCGACGACAGGCTTAATGAAAAACTGTTTTTT. Residues: CAWSDDRLNEKLFF. The chain employs TRBV30 and TRBJ1-4; a possible D gene is TRBD1 (6 bases). Germline CDR1 GTSNPN, CDR2 SVGIG (reference sequence). V lost 3 bases and J 4 bases, leaving 12 bases between the germline ends. The CDR3 extends over 14 amino acids.

The chain uses TRBV4-3 and TRBJ1-3; D remains ambiguous. The V and J ends lost 1 base and 4 bases respectively, with 14 bases between them. The CDR3 contains 16 residues. The germline V gene has CDR1 LGHNA and CDR2 YSLEER. The CDR3 DNA follows: TGCGCCAGCAGCCAAGGGGCGGGCGTGGGAGGAAACACCATATATTTT. Protein product: CASSQGAGVGGNTIYF.

This clone came up a few times. The chain joins TRBV4-3 to TRBJ1-1; D is undetermined. Trimming removed 3 bases from V and 2 bases from J, with 10 bases in between. This CDR3 region has 14 residues. CDR1 and CDR2 (germline): LGHNA, YSLEER. For the CDR3, the DNA is TGCGCCAGCAGCCACTCGACGGATAACACTGAAGCTTTCTTT. Its translation is CASSHSTDNTEAFF.

The chain uses TRBV7-6 and TRBJ1-4; D gene unclear. With the DNA end fitting TRBJ2-2 better, the J assignment may be wrong. CDR3 size: 11 residues. Germline CDR1 is SGHVS and CDR2 is FNYEAQ. CDR3 sequence reads: CASSRGPELFF. Here the CDR3 DNA reads TGTGCCAGCAGCCGCGGCCCGGAGCTGTTTTTT.

The rearrangement joins TRBV5-8 to TRBJ1-4; weak D call: TRBD1 (5 bases). Per the germline V gene, CDR1 is SGHTS and CDR2 is YDEGEE. The CDR3 has 16 amino acids. V lost 4 bases and J 7 bases, leaving 20 bases between the germline ends. CDR3 sequence reads: CASSLRRGSVGEKLFF. DNA for the CDR3: TGTGCCAGCAGCCTCCGGCGGGGCAGTGTCGGTGAAAAACTGTTTTTT.

The chain couples TRBV14 to TRBJ1-1, with D unclear. The length of the CDR3 is 14 residues. Trimming cost V 0 bases and J 9 bases, with 14 bases left between them. Germline CDR1 reads SGHDN; CDR2 reads FVKESK. The CDR3 DNA reads as TGTGCCAGCAGCCAAGATAGGTCGGGCTCAAAAGCTTTCTTT. Its translation is CASSQDRSGSKAFF.

The chain has TRBV13 and TRBJ2-7; weak D call: TRBD2 (6 bases). The CDR3 is 16 amino acids. The germline V gene has CDR1 PRHDT and CDR2 FYEKMQ (reference sequence). V lost 5 bases and J lost 0, with 17 bases in between. CDR3: CASSLRGSVHSYEQYF. The CDR3 DNA follows: TGTGCCAGCAGCCTTCGGGGGTCAGTCCACTCCTACGAGCAGTACTTC.

V gene TRBV7-8 combines with J gene TRBJ1-1, with D unclear. Deletions cut 1 base from V and 4 bases from J, with 7 bases between. CDR3 size: 13 residues. Germline CDR1 reads SGHVS; CDR2 reads FQNEAQ. The CDR3 DNA follows: TGTGCCAGCAGCTTAGTGAGGACCACTGAAGCTTTCTTT. Residues: CASSLVRTTEAFF.

The chain uses TRBV6-6 and TRBJ1-1, with D unresolved. The V end lost 0 bases, the J end lost 0 bases, and 8 bases lay between the germline ends. Germline loops: CDR1 MNHNY, CDR2 SVGAGI (reference sequence). This CDR3 spans 15 amino acids. The DNA of the CDR3 is TGTGCCAGCAGTTACTCCCCACCCCTGAACACTGAAGCTTTCTTT. Translated: CASSYSPPLNTEAFF.

The chain has TRBV27 and TRBJ2-5; 8 nucleotides align to TRBD1. The better agreement between TRBJ2-7 and the DNA end casts doubt on the J call. This CDR3 region has 14 residues. CDR1 and CDR2 (germline): MNHEY, SMNVEV (reference sequence). Written as DNA, the CDR3 is TGTGCCAGCTGGGGCGGACAGGGATCGTCCGAGCAGTACTTC. As protein: CASWGGQGSSEQYF.

The rearrangement joins TRBV20-1 to TRBJ2-2; D perhaps matches TRBD1 (5 bases). V lost 3 bases to trimming and J lost 14 bases, with 13 bases between them. This CDR3 spans 11 amino acids. Germline lookup yields CDR1 DFQATT and CDR2 SNEGSKA (reference sequence). The DNA for the CDR3 is TGCAGTGCTAGGGGTAGGGGTGGCCTGTTTTTT. This sequence encodes CSARGRGGLFF.

The genes are TRBV13 and TRBJ2-5; D gene uncertain. Germline V gene data show CDR1 as PRHDT and CDR2 as FYEKMQ (reference sequence). V shed 5 bases and J shed 4 bases, with 5 bases lying between them. The CDR3 spans 11 residues. The CDR3 nucleotides read TGTGCCAGCAGCAACCGAGAGACCCAGTACTTC. Translated, it gives CASSNRETQYF.

The gene calls are TRBV7-2 and TRBJ1-2, with 7 nucleotides matching TRBD1. The germline V gene has CDR1 SGHTA and CDR2 FQGNSA. This CDR3 has 13 residues. Trimming cost V 5 bases and J 4 bases; bases outside gene matches: 4. The CDR3 coding sequence is TGTGCCAGCAGCATTACAGGGGTCTATGGCTACACCTTC. Its protein product is CASSITGVYGYTF.

The chain recombines TRBV28 with TRBJ2-6; tentatively, D is TRBD1 (6 bases). Trimming cost V 7 bases and J 5 bases, with 9 bases left between them. The CDR3 length is 13 residues. The germline V gene encodes CDR1 MDHEN and CDR2 SYDVKM. CDR3 nucleotides: TGTGCCAGCAAGCAGGGGTGGGCCAACGTCCTGACTTTC. Protein sequence: CASKQGWANVLTF.

This rearrangement joins TRBV7-2 to TRBJ1-2; 9 positions agree with TRBD1. The CDR3 totals 13 residues. J gave up 7 bases and V 5 bases, and 5 bases lay outside the gene matches. Germline loops: CDR1 SGHTA, CDR2 FQGNSA. The CDR3 reads CASSPRDRAGYTF. The CDR3 DNA is TGTGCCAGCAGCCCACGGGACAGGGCTGGCTACACCTTC.